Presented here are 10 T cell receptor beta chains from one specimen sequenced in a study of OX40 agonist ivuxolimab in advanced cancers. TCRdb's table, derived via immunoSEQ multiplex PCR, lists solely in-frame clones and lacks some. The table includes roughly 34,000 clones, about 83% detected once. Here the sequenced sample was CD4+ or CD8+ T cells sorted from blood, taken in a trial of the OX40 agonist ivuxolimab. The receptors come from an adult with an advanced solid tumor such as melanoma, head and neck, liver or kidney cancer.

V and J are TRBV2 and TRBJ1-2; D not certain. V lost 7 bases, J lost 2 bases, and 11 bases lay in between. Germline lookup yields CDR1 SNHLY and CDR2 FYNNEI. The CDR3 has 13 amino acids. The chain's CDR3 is CASMARNNYGYTF. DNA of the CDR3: TGTGCCAGCATGGCCCGGAACAACTATGGCTACACCTTC.

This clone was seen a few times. The CDR3 sequence: CASAPGRGQLQETQYF. The CDR3, as DNA: TGTGCTAGTGCCCCAGGGAGGGGGCAACTCCAAGAGACCCAGTACTTC. V usage is TRBV12-5 and J usage is TRBJ2-5; D may correspond to TRBD1 or TRBD2 (7 bases each). Trimming left V 7 bases short and J 1 base short, with 19 bases between. The CDR3 spans 16 residues. CDR1 LGHNT and CDR2 FRNRAP come from the germline V gene.

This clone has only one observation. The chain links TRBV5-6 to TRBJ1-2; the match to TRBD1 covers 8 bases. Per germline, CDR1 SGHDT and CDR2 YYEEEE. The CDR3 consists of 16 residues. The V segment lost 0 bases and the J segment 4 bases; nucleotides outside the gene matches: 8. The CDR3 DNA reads TGTGCCAGCAGCTTGGGCAACAGGGGGTCGAGCTATGGCTACACCTTC. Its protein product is CASSLGNRGSSYGYTF.

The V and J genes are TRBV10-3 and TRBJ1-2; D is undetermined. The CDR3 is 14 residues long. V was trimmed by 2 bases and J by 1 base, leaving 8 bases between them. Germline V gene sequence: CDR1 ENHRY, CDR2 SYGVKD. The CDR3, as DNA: TGTGCCATCAGTGAGCCTCGCGATAACTATGGCTACACCTTC. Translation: CAISEPRDNYGYTF.

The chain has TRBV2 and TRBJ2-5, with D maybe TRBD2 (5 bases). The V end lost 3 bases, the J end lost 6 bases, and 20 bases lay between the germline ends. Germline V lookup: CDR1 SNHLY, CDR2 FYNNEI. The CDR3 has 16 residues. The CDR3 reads CASSERARLVSQTQYF. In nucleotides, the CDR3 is TGTGCCAGCAGTGAGAGGGCCCGGTTGGTCAGCCAGACCCAGTACTTC.

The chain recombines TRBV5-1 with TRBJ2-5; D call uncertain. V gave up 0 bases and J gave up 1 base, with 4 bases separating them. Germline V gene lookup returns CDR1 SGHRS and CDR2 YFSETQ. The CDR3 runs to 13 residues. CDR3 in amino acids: CASSLGSQETQYF. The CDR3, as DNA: TGCGCCAGCAGCTTGGGCAGCCAAGAGACCCAGTACTTC.

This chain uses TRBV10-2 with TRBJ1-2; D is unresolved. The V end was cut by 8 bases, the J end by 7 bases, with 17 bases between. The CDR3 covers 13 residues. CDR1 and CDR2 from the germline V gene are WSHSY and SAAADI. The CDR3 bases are TGCGCCAGCTGGAAAGCGGCCGCGGCTGGCTACACCTTC. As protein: CASWKAAAAGYTF.

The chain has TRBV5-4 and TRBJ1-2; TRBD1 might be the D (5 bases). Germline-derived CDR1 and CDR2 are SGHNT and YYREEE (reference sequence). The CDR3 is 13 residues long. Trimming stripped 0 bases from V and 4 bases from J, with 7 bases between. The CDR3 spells CASSLDRSYGYTF. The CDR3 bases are TGTGCCAGCAGCTTGGACAGGAGCTATGGCTACACCTTC.

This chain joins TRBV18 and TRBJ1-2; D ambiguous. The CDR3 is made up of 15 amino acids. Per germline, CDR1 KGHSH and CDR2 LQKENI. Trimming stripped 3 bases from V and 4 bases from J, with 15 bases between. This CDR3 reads CASSPGLGDGYGYTF. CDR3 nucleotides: TGTGCCAGCTCACCGGGCCTTGGGGATGGCTATGGCTACACCTTC. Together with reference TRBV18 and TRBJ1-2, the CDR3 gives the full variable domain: NAGVMQNPRHLVRRRGQEARLRCSPMKGHSHVYWYRQLPEEGLKFMVYLQKENIIDESGMPKERFSAEFPKEGPSILRIQQVVRGDSAAYFCASSPGLGDGYGYTFGSGTRLTVV.

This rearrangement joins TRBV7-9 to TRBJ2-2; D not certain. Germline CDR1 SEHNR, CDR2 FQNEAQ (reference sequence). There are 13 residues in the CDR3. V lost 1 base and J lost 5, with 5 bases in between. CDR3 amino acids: CASSLESTGELFF. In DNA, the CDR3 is TGTGCCAGCAGCTTAGAGTCTACCGGGGAGCTGTTTTTT.